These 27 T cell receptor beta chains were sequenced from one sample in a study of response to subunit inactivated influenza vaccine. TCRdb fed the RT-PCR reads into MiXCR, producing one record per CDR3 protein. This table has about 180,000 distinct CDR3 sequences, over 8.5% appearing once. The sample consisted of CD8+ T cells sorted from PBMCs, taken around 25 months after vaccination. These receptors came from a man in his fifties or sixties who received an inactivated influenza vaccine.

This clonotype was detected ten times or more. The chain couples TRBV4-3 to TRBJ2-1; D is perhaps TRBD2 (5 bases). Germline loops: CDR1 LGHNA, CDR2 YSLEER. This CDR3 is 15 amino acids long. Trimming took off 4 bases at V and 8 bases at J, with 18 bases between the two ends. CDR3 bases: TGCGCCAGCAGCCCGTTTGAGGGCTTAGGCTATGAGCAGTTCTTC. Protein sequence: CASSPFEGLGYEQFF.

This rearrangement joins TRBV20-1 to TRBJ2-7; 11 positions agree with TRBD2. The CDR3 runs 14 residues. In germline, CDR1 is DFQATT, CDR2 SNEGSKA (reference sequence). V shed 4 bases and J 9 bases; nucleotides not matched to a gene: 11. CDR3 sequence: CSATPGLAALGQYF. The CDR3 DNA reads TGCAGTGCTACCCCGGGACTAGCGGCCCTTGGGCAGTACTTC.

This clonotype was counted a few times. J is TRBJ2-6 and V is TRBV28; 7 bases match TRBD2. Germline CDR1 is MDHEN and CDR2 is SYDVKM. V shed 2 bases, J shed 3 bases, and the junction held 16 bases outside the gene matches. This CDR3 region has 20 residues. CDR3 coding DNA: TGTGCCAGCAGTTTAAATGCCCTCTCTGACAGCGGGATTGGGGCCAACGTCCTGACTTTC. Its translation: CASSLNALSDSGIGANVLTF.

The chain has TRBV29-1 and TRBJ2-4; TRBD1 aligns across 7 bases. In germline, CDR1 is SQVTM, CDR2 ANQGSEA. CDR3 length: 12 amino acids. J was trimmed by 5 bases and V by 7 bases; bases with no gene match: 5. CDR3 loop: CSAQGEQNIQYF. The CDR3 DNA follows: TGCAGCGCCCAGGGGGAACAAAACATTCAGTACTTC.

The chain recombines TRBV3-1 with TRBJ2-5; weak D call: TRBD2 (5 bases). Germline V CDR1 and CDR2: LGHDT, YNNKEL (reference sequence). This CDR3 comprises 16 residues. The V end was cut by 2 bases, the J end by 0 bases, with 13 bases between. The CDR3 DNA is TGTGCCAGCAGCCAAAACGAGGGCGGGTACCAAGAGACCCAGTACTTC. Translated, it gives CASSQNEGGYQETQYF.

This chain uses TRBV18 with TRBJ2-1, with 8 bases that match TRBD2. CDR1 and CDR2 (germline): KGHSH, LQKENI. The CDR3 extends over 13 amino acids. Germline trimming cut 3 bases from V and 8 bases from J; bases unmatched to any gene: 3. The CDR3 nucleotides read TGTGCCAGCTCACCCCCTAGCGGGCATGAGCAGTTCTTC. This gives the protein CASSPPSGHEQFF.

The CDR3 bases are TGTGCCAGCAGCTTAGTGTATGTGGGACAGGGAAGGACTGAAGCTTTCTTT. Its translation is CASSLVYVGQGRTEAFF. This sequence joins TRBV7-9 and TRBJ1-1, with TRBD1 matching over 9 bases. Per germline, CDR1 SEHNR and CDR2 FQNEAQ (reference sequence). The junction had 11 bases not matched to a gene; V was cut back by 1 base and J by 5 bases. The CDR3 sequence is 17 residues long.

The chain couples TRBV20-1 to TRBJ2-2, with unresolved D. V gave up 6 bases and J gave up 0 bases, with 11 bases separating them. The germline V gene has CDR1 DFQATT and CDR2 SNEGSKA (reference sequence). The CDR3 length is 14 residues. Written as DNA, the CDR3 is TGCAGTGCGGTTATACAGTCGAACACCGGGGAGCTGTTTTTT. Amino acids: CSAVIQSNTGELFF.

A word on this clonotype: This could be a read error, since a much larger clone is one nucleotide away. As DNA, the CDR3 is TGCGCCAGCAGCCAAGTGGACAACTCCTACGAGCAGTACTTC. Translation gives CASSQVDNSYEQYF. The chain couples TRBV4-1 to TRBJ2-7; perhaps TRBD1 as D (5 bases). V gave up 1 base and J gave up 0 bases, with 7 bases separating them. CDR1 is MGHRA, CDR2 YSYEKL, per germline. The CDR3 spans 14 residues.

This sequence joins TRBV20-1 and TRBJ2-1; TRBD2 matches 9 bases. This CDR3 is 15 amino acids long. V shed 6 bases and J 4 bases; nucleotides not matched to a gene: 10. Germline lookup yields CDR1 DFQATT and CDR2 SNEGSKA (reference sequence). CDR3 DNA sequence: TGCAGTGCCCGGCGCCAGCGGGGGGAATACAATGAGCAGTTCTTC. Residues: CSARRQRGEYNEQFF.

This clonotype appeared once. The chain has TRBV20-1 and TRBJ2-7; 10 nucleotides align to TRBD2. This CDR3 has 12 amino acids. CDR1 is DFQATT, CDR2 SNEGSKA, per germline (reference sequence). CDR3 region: CKASGSIYEQYF. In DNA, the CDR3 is TGCAAAGCTAGCGGGAGTATCTACGAGCAGTACTTC.

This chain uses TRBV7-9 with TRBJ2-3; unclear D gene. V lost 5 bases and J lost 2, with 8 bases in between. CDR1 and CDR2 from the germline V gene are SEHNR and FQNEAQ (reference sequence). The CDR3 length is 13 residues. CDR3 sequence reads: CASSIGLTDTQYF. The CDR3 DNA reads TGTGCCAGCAGCATCGGGCTCACAGATACGCAGTATTTT. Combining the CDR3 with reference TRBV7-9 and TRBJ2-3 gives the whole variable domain DTGVSQNPRHKITKRGQNVTFRCDPISEHNRLYWYRQTLGQGPEFLTYFQNEAQLEKSRLLSDRFSAERPKGSFSTLEIQRTEQGDSAMYLCASSIGLTDTQYFGPGTRLTVL.

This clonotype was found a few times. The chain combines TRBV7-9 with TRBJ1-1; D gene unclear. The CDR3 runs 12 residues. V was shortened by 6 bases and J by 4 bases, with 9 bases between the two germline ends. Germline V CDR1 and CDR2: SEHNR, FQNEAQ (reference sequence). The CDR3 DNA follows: TGTGCCAGCAGTCCTTTAGGCACTGAAGCTTTCTTT. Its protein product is CASSPLGTEAFF.

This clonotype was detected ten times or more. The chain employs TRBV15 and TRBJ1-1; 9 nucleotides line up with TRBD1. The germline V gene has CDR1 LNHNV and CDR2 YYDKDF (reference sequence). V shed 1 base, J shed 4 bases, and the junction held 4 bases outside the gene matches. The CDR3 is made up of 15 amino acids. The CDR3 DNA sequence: TGTGCCACCAGCAGAGCCGGGACAGGGACCACTGAAGCTTTCTTT. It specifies CATSRAGTGTTEAFF.

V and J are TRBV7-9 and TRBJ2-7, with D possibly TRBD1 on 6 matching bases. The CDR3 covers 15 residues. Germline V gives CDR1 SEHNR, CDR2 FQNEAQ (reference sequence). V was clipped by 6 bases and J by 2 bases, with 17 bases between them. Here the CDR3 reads CASSPDGTITYEQYF. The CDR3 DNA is TGTGCCAGCAGTCCAGACGGGACAATTACCTACGAGCAGTACTTC.

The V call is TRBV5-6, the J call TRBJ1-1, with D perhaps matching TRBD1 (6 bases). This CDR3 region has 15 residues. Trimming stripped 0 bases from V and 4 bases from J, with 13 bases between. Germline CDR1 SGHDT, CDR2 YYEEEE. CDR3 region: CASSLDLNRATEAFF. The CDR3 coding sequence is TGTGCCAGCAGCTTGGATCTTAACAGGGCCACTGAAGCTTTCTTT. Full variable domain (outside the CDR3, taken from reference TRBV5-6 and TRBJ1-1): DAGVTQSPTHLIKTRGQQVTLRCSPKSGHDTVSWYQQALGQGPQFIFQYYEEEERQRGNFPDRFSGHQFPNYSSELNVNALLLGDSALYLCASSLDLNRATEAFFGQGTRLTVV.

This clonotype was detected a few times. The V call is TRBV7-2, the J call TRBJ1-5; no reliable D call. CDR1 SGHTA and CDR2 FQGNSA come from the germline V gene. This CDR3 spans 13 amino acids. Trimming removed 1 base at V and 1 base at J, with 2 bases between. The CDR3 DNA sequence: TGTGCCAGCAGCTTAGTCAGCAATCAGCCCCAGCATTTT. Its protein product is CASSLVSNQPQHF. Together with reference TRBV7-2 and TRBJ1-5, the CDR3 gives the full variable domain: GAGVSQSPSNKVTEKGKDVELRCDPISGHTALYWYRQSLGQGLEFLIYFQGNSAPDKSGLPSDRFSAERTGGSVSTLTIQRTQQEDSAVYLCASSLVSNQPQHFGDGTRLSIL.

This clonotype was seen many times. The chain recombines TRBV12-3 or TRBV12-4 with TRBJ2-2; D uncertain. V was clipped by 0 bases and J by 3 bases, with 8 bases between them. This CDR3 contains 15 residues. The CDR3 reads CASSLAPEDTGELFF. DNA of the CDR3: TGTGCCAGCAGTTTAGCGCCTGAGGACACCGGGGAGCTGTTTTTT.

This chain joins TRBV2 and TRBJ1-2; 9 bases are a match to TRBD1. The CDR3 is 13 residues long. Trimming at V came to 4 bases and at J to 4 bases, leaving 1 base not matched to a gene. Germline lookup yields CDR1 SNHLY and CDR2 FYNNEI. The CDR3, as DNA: TGTGCCAGCAGTGGGGACAGGGCCTATGGCTACACCTTC. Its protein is CASSGDRAYGYTF.

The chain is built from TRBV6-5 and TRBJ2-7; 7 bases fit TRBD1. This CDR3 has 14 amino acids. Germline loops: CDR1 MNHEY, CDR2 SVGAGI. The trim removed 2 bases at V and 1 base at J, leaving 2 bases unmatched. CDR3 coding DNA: TGTGCCAGCAGTTACCTGGGACAGTCCTACGAGCAGTACTTC. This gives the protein CASSYLGQSYEQYF.

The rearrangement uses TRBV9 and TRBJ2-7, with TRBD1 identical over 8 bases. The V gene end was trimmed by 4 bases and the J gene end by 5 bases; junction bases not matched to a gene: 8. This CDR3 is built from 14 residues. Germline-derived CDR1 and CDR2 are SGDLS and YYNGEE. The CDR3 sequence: CASSPRTGLHEQYF. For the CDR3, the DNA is TGTGCCAGCAGCCCAAGGACAGGGCTCCACGAGCAGTACTTC.

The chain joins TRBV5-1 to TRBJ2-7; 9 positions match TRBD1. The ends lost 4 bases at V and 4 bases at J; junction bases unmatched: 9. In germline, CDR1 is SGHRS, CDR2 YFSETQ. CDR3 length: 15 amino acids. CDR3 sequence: CASSLGQGIGYEQYF. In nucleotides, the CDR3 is TGCGCCAGCAGCCTAGGACAGGGGATTGGGTACGAGCAGTACTTC.

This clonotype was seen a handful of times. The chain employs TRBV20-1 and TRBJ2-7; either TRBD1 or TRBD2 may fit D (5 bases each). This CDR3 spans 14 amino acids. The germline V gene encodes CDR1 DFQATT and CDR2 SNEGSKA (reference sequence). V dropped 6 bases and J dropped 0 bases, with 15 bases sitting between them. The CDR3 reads CSAREGPFSYEQYF. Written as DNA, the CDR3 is TGCAGTGCCCGAGAGGGGCCCTTCTCCTACGAGCAGTACTTC.

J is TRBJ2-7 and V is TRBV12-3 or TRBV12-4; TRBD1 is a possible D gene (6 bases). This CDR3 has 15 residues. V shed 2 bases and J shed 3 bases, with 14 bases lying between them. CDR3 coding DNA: TGTGCCAGCAGTTTACAGGACAGATTTCTCTACGAGCAGTACTTC. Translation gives CASSLQDRFLYEQYF.

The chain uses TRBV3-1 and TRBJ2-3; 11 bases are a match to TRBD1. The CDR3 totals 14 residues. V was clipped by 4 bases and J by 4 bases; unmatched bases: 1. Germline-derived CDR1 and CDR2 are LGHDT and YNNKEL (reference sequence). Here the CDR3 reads CASSPGQGADTQYF. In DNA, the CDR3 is TGTGCCAGCAGCCCGGGACAGGGGGCAGATACGCAGTATTTT.

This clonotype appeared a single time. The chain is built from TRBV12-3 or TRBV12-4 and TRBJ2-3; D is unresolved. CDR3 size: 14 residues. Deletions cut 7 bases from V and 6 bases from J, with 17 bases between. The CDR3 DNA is TGTGCCAGCACCTATAGTAGGAGTCGCGATACGCAGTATTTT. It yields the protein CASTYSRSRDTQYF.

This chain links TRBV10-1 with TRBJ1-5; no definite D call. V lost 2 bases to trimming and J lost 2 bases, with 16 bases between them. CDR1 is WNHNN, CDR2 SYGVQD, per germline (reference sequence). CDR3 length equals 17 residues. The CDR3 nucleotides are TGCGCCAGCAGTGAGGGCGGCCACCCTGCGGGCAATCAGCCCCAGCATTTT. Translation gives CASSEGGHPAGNQPQHF.